The 6 T cell receptor beta chains in this list originate from one sample, sequenced in a study of identical twins. One entry per CDR3 protein results from TCRdb running MiXCR on the 5' RACE reads. Altogether roughly 540,000 distinct CDR3 sequences are present, 22% being singletons, with the ten largest covering 0.91%. These same data were also listed under a study on T cells expressing NK-cell markers.

The sequencing sample was made of CD4+ T cells sorted from blood. These receptors all stem from a woman aged 18-30 years in good health.

This rearrangement joins TRBV6-4 to TRBJ2-1, with a possible D match to TRBD2 (6 bases). Germline loops: CDR1 MRHNA, CDR2 SNTAGT. V shed 10 bases and J shed 0 bases, with 13 bases lying between them. CDR3 length: 14 amino acids. CDR3 protein: CATRDFSSYNEQFF. For the CDR3, the DNA is TGTGCCACCCGGGACTTCAGCTCCTACAATGAGCAGTTCTTC.

This clonotype was picked up many times. The chain uses TRBV21-1 and TRBJ2-1; the table's D call TRBD1 went unverified against the DNA. TRBV21-1 corresponds to a pseudogene. The CDR3 has 15 amino acids. CDR3 protein: CATPTRDPGCNEQFF. The CDR3 region has the DNA TGTGCCACCCCTACCCGGGACCCCGGGTGCAATGAGCAGTTCTTC.

This clonotype was counted many times. This CDR3 reads CASSLSQTLAKNIQYF. The CDR3 DNA follows: TGTGCCAGCAGCCTCTCACAAACTCTAGCCAAAAACATTCAGTACTTC. This chain joins TRBV12-3 or TRBV12-4 and TRBJ2-4; D gene uncertain. The CDR3 covers 16 residues. Trimming cost V 6 bases and J 0 bases, with 15 bases left between them.

The chain joins TRBV7-8 to TRBJ2-7; D may match TRBD1 or TRBD2 (5 bases each). Germline CDR1 and CDR2: SGHVS and FQNEAQ. This CDR3 is 19 amino acids long. V lost 6 bases, J lost 1 base, and 28 bases lay in between. CDR3 bases: TGTGCCAGCAGTCGAAAGGTTGGGACGTCAACCCGGCTTTCCTACGAGCAGTACTTC. The encoded protein is CASSRKVGTSTRLSYEQYF.

This clonotype was observed a few times. This chain uses TRBV18 with TRBJ2-4; the match to TRBD2 covers 8 bases. Germline CDR1 and CDR2: KGHSH and LQKENI. Germline trimming cut 2 bases from V and 0 bases from J; bases unmatched to any gene: 3. This CDR3 has 16 amino acids. For the CDR3, the DNA is TGTGCCAGCTCACCAATAGCGGGGCTAGCCAAAAACATTCAGTACTTC. Amino acid sequence: CASSPIAGLAKNIQYF. Variable domain in full (rest from reference TRBV18 and TRBJ2-4): NAGVMQNPRHLVRRRGQEARLRCSPMKGHSHVYWYRQLPEEGLKFMVYLQKENIIDESGMPKERFSAEFPKEGPSILRIQQVVRGDSAAYFCASSPIAGLAKNIQYFGAGTRLSVL.

The V gene is TRBV12-3 or TRBV12-4, the J gene TRBJ2-7; D not resolved. Trimming took off 5 bases at V and 3 bases at J, with 14 bases between the two ends. The CDR3 length is 14 residues. CDR3 coding DNA: TGTGCCAGCAGTCAGACACCCAACGTCTACGAGCAGTACTTC. Amino acid sequence: CASSQTPNVYEQYF.